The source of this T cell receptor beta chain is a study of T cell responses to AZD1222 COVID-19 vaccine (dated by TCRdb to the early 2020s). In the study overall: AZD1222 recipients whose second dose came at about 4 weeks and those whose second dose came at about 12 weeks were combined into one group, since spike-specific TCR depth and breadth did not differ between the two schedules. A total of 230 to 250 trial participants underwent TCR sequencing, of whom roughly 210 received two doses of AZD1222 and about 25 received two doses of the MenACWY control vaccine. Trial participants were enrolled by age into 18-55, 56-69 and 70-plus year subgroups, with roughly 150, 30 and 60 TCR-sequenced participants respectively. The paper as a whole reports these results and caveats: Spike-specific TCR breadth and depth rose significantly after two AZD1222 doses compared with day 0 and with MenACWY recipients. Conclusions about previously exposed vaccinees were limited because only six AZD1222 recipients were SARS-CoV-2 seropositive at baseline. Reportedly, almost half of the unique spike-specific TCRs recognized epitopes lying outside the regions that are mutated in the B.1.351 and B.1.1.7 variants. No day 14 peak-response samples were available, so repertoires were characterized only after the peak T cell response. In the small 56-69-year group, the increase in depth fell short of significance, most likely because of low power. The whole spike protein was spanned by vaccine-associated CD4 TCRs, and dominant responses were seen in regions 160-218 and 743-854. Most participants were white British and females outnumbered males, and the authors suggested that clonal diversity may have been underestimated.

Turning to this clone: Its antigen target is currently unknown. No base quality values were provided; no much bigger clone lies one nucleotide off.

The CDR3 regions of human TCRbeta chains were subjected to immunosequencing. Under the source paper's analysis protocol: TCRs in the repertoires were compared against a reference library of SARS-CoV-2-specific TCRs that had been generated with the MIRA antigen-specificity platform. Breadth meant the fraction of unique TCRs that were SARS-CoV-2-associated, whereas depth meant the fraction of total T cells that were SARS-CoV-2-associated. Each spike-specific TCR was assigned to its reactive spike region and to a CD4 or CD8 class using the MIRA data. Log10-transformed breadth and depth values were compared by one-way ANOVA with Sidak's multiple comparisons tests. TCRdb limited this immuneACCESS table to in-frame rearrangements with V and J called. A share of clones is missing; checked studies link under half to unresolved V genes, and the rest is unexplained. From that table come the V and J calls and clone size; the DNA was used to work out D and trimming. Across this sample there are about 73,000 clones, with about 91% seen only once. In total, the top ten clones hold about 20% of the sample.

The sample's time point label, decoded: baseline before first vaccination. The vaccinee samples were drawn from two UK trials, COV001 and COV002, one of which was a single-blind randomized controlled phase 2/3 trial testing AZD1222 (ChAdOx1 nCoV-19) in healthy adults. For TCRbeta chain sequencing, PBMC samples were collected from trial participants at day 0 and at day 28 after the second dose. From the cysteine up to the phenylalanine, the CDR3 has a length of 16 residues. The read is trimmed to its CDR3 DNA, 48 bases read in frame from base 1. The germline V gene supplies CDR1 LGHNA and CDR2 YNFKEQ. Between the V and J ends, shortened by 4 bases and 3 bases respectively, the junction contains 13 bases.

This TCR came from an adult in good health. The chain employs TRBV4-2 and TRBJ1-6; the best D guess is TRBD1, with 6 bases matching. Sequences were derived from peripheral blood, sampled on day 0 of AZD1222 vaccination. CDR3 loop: CASSPVGASYNSPLHF. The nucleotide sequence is TGTGCCAGCAGCCCCGTGGGGGCTAGCTATAATTCACCCCTCCACTTT.